The 27 T cell receptor beta chains listed next were all sequenced from one sample in a study of T cells after yellow fever vaccination. MiXCR, run by TCRdb on the 5' RACE reads, gives a single entry per CDR3 protein. Among about 550,000 distinct CDR3 sequences listed, 15% to 20% were seen once. The starting material was PBMCs, obtained 15 days after the yellow fever booster vaccination. These receptors were obtained from a man aged 25 to 45 who received the YFV17D yellow fever vaccine.

This clonotype was seen a handful of times. V usage is TRBV27 and J usage is TRBJ2-7; tentatively, D is TRBD2 (6 bases). Between the trimmed V and J ends, which lost 6 bases and 4 bases, there was a span of 19 bases. There are 15 residues in the CDR3. Germline CDR1 and CDR2: MNHEY and SMNVEV (reference sequence). This CDR3 is CASSHLAAGWYEQYF. In nucleotides, the CDR3 is TGTGCCAGCAGCCACTTAGCGGCAGGGTGGTACGAGCAGTACTTC.

The J gene is TRBJ2-1, the V gene TRBV7-2; the D gene is possibly TRBD1 (5 bases). V was trimmed by 5 bases and J by 2 bases, leaving 13 bases between them. The CDR3 contains 15 residues. Germline CDR1 and CDR2: SGHTA and FQGNSA. CDR3 nucleotides: TGTGCCAGCAGCGCAAGGGCCAGGGCCTACAATGAGCAGTTCTTC. Protein sequence: CASSARARAYNEQFF.

The V call is TRBV5-4, the J call TRBJ2-3; unclear D gene. V shed 0 bases and J shed 6 bases, with 5 bases lying between them. Germline assignment: CDR1 SGHNT and CDR2 YYREEE (reference sequence). The CDR3 has 12 residues. CDR3 DNA sequence: TGTGCCAGCAGCTTGGATTTTGATACGCAGTATTTT. Protein: CASSLDFDTQYF.

This clonotype has more than one count but fewer than ten. V usage is TRBV5-5 and J usage is TRBJ1-4, with D tentatively TRBD1 (5 bases). The germline CDR1 and CDR2 sequences are SGHKS and YYEKEE (reference sequence). The CDR3 runs 14 residues. Trimming removed 4 bases at V and 8 bases at J, with 15 bases between. CDR3 protein: CASSPVLGREKLFF. The CDR3, as DNA: TGTGCCAGCAGCCCCGTACTGGGGCGAGAAAAACTGTTTTTT.

The chain links TRBV11-2 to TRBJ2-1; no definite D call. There are 12 residues in the CDR3. With 0 bases removed from V and 15 bases from J, the gap between germline ends came to 12 bases. CDR1 is SGHAT, CDR2 FQNNGV, per germline. CDR3 sequence (DNA): TGTGCCAGCAGCTTAGAGACCGGAACGGCGTTCTTC. Translated, it gives CASSLETGTAFF.

The rearrangement uses TRBV28 and TRBJ1-4; TRBD1 matches at 7 bases. The V segment lost 8 bases and the J segment 4 bases; nucleotides outside the gene matches: 7. The CDR3 runs to 14 residues. Germline values: CDR1 MDHEN, CDR2 SYDVKM. The CDR3 reads CASGGTVINEKLFF. The CDR3 region has the DNA TGTGCCAGCGGAGGGACAGTAATTAATGAAAAACTGTTTTTT.

The chain uses TRBV5-1 and TRBJ2-1; D possibly corresponds to TRBD1 (6 bases). Trimming took off 5 bases at V and 5 bases at J, with 17 bases between the two ends. This CDR3 has 15 amino acids. The V gene's germline CDR1 is SGHRS and CDR2 YFSETQ. The CDR3 loop reads CASSPGLGQNNEQFF. CDR3 in DNA: TGCGCCAGCAGTCCCGGACTGGGACAAAACAATGAGCAGTTCTTC.

This clonotype was detected only a few times. This sequence joins TRBV28 and TRBJ2-5; weak D call: TRBD1 (7 bases). There are 15 residues in the CDR3. The V and J ends lost 5 bases and 0 bases respectively, with 13 bases between them. Per germline, CDR1 MDHEN and CDR2 SYDVKM. Here the CDR3 DNA reads TGTGCCAGCAGTGGGCGGGACAGCGACCAAGAGACCCAGTACTTC. Its protein product is CASSGRDSDQETQYF.

This clonotype turned up a few times. The chain carries TRBV29-1 and TRBJ2-7; 7 bases match TRBD1. The CDR3 extends over 13 amino acids. The ends lost 7 bases at V and 3 bases at J; junction bases unmatched: 9. CDR1 SQVTM and CDR2 ANQGSEA come from the germline V gene. The CDR3 coding sequence is TGCAGCGCTTACCGGGACAGTGGCTACGAGCAGTACTTC. Protein product: CSAYRDSGYEQYF.

This chain links TRBV27 with TRBJ2-7; D uncertain. Between the trimmed V and J ends, which lost 8 bases and 1 base, there was a span of 15 bases. CDR1 MNHEY and CDR2 SMNVEV come from the germline V gene (reference sequence). This CDR3 is 14 amino acids long. Here the CDR3 reads CASRLGPMSYEQYF. For the CDR3, the DNA is TGTGCCAGCCGCCTCGGGCCTATGTCCTACGAGCAGTACTTC.

The chain employs TRBV7-2 and TRBJ2-1; no clear D gene. The length of the CDR3 is 14 residues. Germline CDR1 SGHTA, CDR2 FQGNSA. V was trimmed by 0 bases and J by 7 bases, leaving 10 bases between them. The DNA for the CDR3 is TGTGCCAGCAGCTTAGCAGCTCACGGTAATGAGCAGTTCTTC. Its protein is CASSLAAHGNEQFF.

This clonotype has just a few counts. The chain is built from TRBV6-2 or TRBV6-3 and TRBJ2-5; the D gene could be TRBD1 or TRBD2 (5 bases each). Deletions cut 7 bases from V and 1 base from J, with 19 bases between. The CDR3 is 16 residues long. Germline CDR1 reads MNHEY; CDR2 reads SVGEGT. The CDR3 DNA reads TGTGCCAGCATTCCGGGGCCCGGGGTCGGCCAAGAGACCCAGTACTTC. Protein product: CASIPGPGVGQETQYF.

The chain joins TRBV23-1 to TRBJ2-7; D is unresolved. TRBV23-1 is an open reading frame whose function is uncertain. The CDR3 has 17 residues. V was shortened by 1 base and J by 0 bases, with 16 bases between the two germline ends. As DNA, the CDR3 is TGCGCCAGCAGTCAATTCTCCCCTAGGCCTAGCTCCTACGAGCAGTACTTC. Amino acids: CASSQFSPRPSSYEQYF.

This clonotype has only a few counts. The J gene is TRBJ2-1, the V gene TRBV20-1; 8 nucleotides agree with TRBD2. This CDR3 region has 14 residues. The V segment lost 5 bases and the J segment 8 bases; nucleotides outside the gene matches: 11. From germline, CDR1 is DFQATT and CDR2 SNEGSKA (reference sequence). The CDR3 is CSARLPGGLDEQFF. CDR3 DNA: TGCAGTGCTCGCTTACCGGGAGGGTTAGATGAGCAGTTCTTC.

The table lists this clonotype with a few counts. The rearrangement joins TRBV28 to TRBJ1-1; tentative D call: TRBD1 (6 bases). Trimming pared 6 bases from V and 10 bases from J, leaving 15 bases between. Germline V gene lookup returns CDR1 MDHEN and CDR2 SYDVKM. The CDR3 sequence is 12 residues long. The CDR3 loop reads CASSTTGAGAFF. For the CDR3, the DNA is TGTGCCAGCAGCACCACGGGGGCTGGAGCTTTCTTT.

The chain couples TRBV5-1 to TRBJ2-3, with a possible D match to TRBD1 (8 bases). Germline loops: CDR1 SGHRS, CDR2 YFSETQ. V was cut by 4 bases and J by 2 bases, with 17 bases left in between. This CDR3 region has 16 residues. The CDR3 sequence: CASSHGQGGFTDTQYF. The CDR3 DNA follows: TGCGCCAGCAGCCACGGACAGGGAGGGTTCACAGATACGCAGTATTTT.

This clonotype has a handful of counts. The J gene is TRBJ2-2, the V gene TRBV7-2; TRBD2 matches 11 bases. Germline-derived CDR1 and CDR2 are SGHTA and FQGNSA. V was clipped by 6 bases and J by 5 bases; unmatched bases: 2. The CDR3 length is 14 residues. CDR3 in amino acids: CASSSGRETGELFF. The DNA of the CDR3 is TGTGCCAGCAGTAGCGGGAGGGAAACCGGGGAGCTGTTTTTT.

Only a few counts were recorded for this clonotype. The gene calls are TRBV7-9 and TRBJ1-1; 7 bases agree with TRBD1. Trimming took 5 bases from V and 11 from J; bases not matched to a gene: 8. CDR1 and CDR2 from the germline V gene are SEHNR and FQNEAQ (reference sequence). The CDR3 sequence is 12 residues long. The CDR3 DNA is TGTGCCAGCAGCGGAAGAGAGGGACAGGCTTTCTTT. Protein: CASSGREGQAFF.

The chain employs TRBV11-2 and TRBJ2-5; TRBD1 matches 8 bases. This CDR3 is 19 amino acids long. Germline values: CDR1 SGHAT, CDR2 FQNNGV. V lost 5 bases and J lost 2; bases outside the gene matches: 19. This chain's CDR3 is CASSPRQGSLAERQETQYF. CDR3 bases: TGTGCCAGCAGCCCCAGACAGGGGTCGTTAGCGGAGCGGCAAGAGACCCAGTACTTC. Drawing the rest from reference TRBV11-2 and TRBJ2-5, the complete variable domain is EAGVAQSPRYKIIEKRQSVAFWCNPISGHATLYWYQQILGQGPKLLIQFQNNGVVDDSQLPKDRFSAERLKGVDSTLKIQPAKLEDSAVYLCASSPRQGSLAERQETQYFGPGTRLLVL.

This clonotype was seen once. J is TRBJ2-3 and V is TRBV10-3; D is possibly TRBD2 (6 bases). V was clipped by 4 bases and J by 4 bases, with 18 bases between them. Germline V gene data show CDR1 as ENHRY and CDR2 as SYGVKD. There are 16 residues in the CDR3. The CDR3 region has the DNA TGTGCCATCAGTGGAGGGACGACTAGGGTTGCAGATACGCAGTATTTT. Translation gives CAISGGTTRVADTQYF.

This clonotype occurred a few times. This chain joins TRBV24-1 and TRBJ2-7; no clear D. The V end was cut by 3 bases, the J end by 7 bases, with 15 bases between. The CDR3 contains 14 residues. CDR1 KGHDR and CDR2 SFDVKD come from the germline V gene. The CDR3 DNA reads TGTGCCACCAGTGATCCTCGTGGGATAGGGGAGCAGTACTTC. Its translation: CATSDPRGIGEQYF.

This clonotype was detected only once. V usage is TRBV13 and J usage is TRBJ2-7; D tentatively fits TRBD1 or TRBD2 (5 bases each). V lost 3 bases, J lost 0 bases, and 12 bases lay in between. CDR3 length: 15 residues. CDR1 and CDR2 (germline): PRHDT, FYEKMQ (reference sequence). CDR3 loop: CASSFEGRVSYEQYF. CDR3 bases: TGTGCCAGCAGCTTCGAGGGCAGGGTCTCCTACGAGCAGTACTTC.

The genes are TRBV6-5 and TRBJ2-2; no reliable D call. The CDR3 sequence is 15 residues long. V lost 0 bases and J 0 bases, leaving 5 bases between the germline ends. CDR1 MNHEY and CDR2 SVGAGI come from the germline V gene. CDR3 bases: TGTGCCAGCAGTTACTCAGGACCGAACACCGGGGAGCTGTTTTTT. This encodes CASSYSGPNTGELFF.

The chain recombines TRBV18 with TRBJ2-1; 11 bases map to TRBD2. With 3 bases clipped from V and 3 bases from J, the junction kept 4 bases outside the gene matches. The germline V gene has CDR1 KGHSH and CDR2 LQKENI. CDR3 size: 16 residues. For the CDR3, the DNA is TGTGCCAGCTCACCGCTAGGGACTAGCGGCTACAATGAGCAGTTCTTC. As protein: CASSPLGTSGYNEQFF.

J is TRBJ2-5 and V is TRBV10-3, with TRBD2 matching over 7 bases. CDR3 length: 16 residues. CDR1 ENHRY and CDR2 SYGVKD come from the germline V gene. The V segment lost 5 bases and the J segment 4 bases; nucleotides outside the gene matches: 13. The CDR3 DNA reads as TGTGCCATCAGTCCACCCGGGGGAGGGCCGGGAGAGACCCAGTACTTC. Its protein is CAISPPGGGPGETQYF.

The V and J genes are TRBV5-1 and TRBJ2-2; TRBD2 matches 13 bases. Trimming cost V 2 bases and J 7 bases; bases outside gene matches: 2. The CDR3 has 15 residues. Germline values: CDR1 SGHRS, CDR2 YFSETQ. The CDR3 nucleotides are TGCGCCAGCAGCTTAGGACTAGCGGGAGACGGGGAGCTGTTTTTT. This sequence encodes CASSLGLAGDGELFF.

The chain recombines TRBV7-2 with TRBJ2-7, with TRBD2 as a possible D gene (6 bases). This CDR3 contains 14 residues. V dropped 3 bases and J dropped 3 bases, with 12 bases sitting between them. Germline CDR1 reads SGHTA; CDR2 reads FQGNSA. This chain's CDR3 is CASSFGGDLYEQYF. In nucleotides, the CDR3 is TGTGCCAGCAGCTTTGGCGGGGACCTCTACGAGCAGTACTTC.